This T cell receptor (beta chain) was sequenced in a study of T cells after yellow fever vaccination. Findings of the study overall: Clones that expanded after primary vaccination mostly reappeared after the booster (96% CD4, around 87% CD8). Abundant clonotypes from the bulk population could have been carried over as contaminants into FACS-sorted repertoires.

Only a few counts were recorded for this clonotype. Its target is not known. The germline V and J ends were trimmed by 6 bases and 5 bases, with 10 bases remaining between them. Germline assignment: CDR1 ENHRY and CDR2 SYGVKD. The CDR3 spans 12 residues. From the 5' RACE reads, TCRdb called clonotypes with MiXCR, one entry per CDR3 protein. The sample lists approximately 610,000 distinct CDR3 sequences, less than 20% occurring once. The sample consisted of PBMCs, taken 5 to 6 days after the first yellow fever vaccination. The chain couples TRBV10-3 to TRBJ2-5; possibly TRBD1 for D (6 bases). The source of this sequence is a man aged 18 to 29 who received the YFV17D yellow fever vaccine. CDR3 amino acids: CAISGQGETQYF. CDR3 DNA sequence: TGTGCCATCAGCGGGCAGGGGGAGACCCAGTACTTC.